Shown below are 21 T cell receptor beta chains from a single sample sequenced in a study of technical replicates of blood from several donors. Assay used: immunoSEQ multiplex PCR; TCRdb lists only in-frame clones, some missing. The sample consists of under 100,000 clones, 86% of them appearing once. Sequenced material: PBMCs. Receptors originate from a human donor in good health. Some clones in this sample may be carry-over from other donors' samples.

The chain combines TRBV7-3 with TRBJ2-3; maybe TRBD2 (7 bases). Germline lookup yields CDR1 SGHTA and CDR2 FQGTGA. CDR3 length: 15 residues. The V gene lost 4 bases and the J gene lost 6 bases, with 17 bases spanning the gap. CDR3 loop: CASSYGGGGADTQYF. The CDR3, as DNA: TGTGCCAGCAGCTATGGCGGAGGGGGGGCCGATACGCAGTATTTT.

The CDR3 loop is CASSIKGDTEAFF. As DNA, the CDR3 is TGTGCCAGTAGTATAAAGGGGGACACTGAAGCTTTCTTT. V is TRBV19 and J is TRBJ1-1; D perhaps matches TRBD1 (6 bases). This CDR3 is 13 amino acids long. CDR1 LNHDA and CDR2 SQIVND come from the germline V gene (reference sequence). V was cut by 2 bases and J by 3 bases, with 7 bases left in between.

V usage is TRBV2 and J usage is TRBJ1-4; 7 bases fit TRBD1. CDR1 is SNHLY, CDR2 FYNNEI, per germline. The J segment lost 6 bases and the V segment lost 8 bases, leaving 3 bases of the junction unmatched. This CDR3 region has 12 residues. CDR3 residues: CASGRGYEKLFF. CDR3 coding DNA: TGTGCCAGCGGCAGGGGGTATGAAAAACTGTTTTTT.

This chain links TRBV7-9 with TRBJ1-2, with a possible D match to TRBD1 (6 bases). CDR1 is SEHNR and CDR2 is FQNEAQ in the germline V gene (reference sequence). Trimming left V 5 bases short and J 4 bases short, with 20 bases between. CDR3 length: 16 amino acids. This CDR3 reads CASSVGQLDYFYGYTF. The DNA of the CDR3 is TGTGCCAGCAGCGTTGGACAGTTAGACTACTTCTATGGCTACACCTTC.

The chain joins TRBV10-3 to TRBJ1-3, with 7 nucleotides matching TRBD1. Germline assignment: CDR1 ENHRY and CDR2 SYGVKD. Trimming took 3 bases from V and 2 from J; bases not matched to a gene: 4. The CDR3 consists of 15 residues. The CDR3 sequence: CAISDPTGTGNTIYF. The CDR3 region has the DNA TGTGCCATCAGTGATCCGACAGGGACTGGAAACACCATATATTTT.

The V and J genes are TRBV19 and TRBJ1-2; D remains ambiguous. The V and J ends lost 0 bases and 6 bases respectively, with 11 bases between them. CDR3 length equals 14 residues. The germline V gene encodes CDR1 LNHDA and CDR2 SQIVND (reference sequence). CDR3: CASSIDTRDDGYTF. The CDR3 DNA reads TGTGCCAGTAGTATAGACACCCGGGATGATGGCTACACCTTC.

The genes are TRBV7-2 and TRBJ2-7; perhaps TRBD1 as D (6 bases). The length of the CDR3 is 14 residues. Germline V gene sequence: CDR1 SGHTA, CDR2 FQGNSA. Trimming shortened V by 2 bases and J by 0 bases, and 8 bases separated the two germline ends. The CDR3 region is CASSLQGISYEQYF. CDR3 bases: TGTGCCAGCAGCTTACAGGGGATCTCCTACGAGCAGTACTTC. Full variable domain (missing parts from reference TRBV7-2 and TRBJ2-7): GAGVSQSPSNKVTEKGKDVELRCDPISGHTALYWYRQSLGQGLEFLIYFQGNSAPDKSGLPSDRFSAERTGGSVSTLTIQRTQQEDSAVYLCASSLQGISYEQYFGPGTRLTVT.

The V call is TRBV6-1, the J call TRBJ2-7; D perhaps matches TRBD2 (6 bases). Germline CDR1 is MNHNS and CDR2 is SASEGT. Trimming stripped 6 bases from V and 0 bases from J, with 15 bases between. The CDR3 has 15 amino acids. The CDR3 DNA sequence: TGTGCCAGCAGGCGGGACCAGGAGTTCTCCTACGAGCAGTACTTC. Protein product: CASRRDQEFSYEQYF.

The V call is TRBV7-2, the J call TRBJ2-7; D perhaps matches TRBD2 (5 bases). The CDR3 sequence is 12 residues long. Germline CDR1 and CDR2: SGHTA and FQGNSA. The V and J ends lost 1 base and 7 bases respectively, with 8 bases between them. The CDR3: CASSLDRREQYF. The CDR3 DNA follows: TGTGCCAGCAGCTTAGACCGGAGGGAGCAGTACTTC.

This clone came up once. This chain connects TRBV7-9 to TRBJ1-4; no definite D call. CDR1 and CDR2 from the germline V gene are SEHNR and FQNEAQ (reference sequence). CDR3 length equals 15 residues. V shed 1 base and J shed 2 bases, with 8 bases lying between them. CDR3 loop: CASSLDAGTNEKLFF. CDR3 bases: TGTGCCAGCAGCTTAGACGCGGGCACTAATGAAAAACTGTTTTTT.

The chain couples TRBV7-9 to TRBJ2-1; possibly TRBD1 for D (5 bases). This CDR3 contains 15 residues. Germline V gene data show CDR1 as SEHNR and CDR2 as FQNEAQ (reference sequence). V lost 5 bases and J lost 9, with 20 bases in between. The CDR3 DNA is TGTGCCAGCAGCGCAGACTGGGGCCCTAAAGGTGAGCAGTTCTTC. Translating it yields CASSADWGPKGEQFF.

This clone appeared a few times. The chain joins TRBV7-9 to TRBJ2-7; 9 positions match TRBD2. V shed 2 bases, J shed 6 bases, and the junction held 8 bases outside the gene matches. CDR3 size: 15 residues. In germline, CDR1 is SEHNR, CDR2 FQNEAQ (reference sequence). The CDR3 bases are TGTGCCAGCAGCTTACCGGCTAGCGGGACCCGCGAGCAGTACTTC. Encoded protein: CASSLPASGTREQYF.

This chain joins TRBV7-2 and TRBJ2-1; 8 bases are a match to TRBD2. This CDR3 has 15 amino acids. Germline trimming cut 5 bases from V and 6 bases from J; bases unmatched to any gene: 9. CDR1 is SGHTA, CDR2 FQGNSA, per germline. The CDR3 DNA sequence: TGTGCCAGCAGCGTACTAGCGGATACAAGCAATGAGCAGTTCTTC. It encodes CASSVLADTSNEQFF.

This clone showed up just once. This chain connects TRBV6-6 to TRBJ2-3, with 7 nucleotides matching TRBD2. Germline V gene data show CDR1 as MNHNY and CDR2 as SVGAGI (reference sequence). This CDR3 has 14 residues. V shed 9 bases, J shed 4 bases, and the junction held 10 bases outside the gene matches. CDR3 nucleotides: TGTGCCAGTCAAAAGGGTGGGAGGGCAGATACGCAGTATTTT. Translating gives CASQKGGRADTQYF.

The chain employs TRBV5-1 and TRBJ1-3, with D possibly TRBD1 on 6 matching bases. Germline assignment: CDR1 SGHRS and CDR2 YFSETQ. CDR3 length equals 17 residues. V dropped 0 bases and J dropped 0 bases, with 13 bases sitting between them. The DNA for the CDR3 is TGCGCCAGCAGCTTGGAAGAGACAGGTAGCTCTGGAAACACCATATATTTT. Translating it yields CASSLEETGSSGNTIYF.

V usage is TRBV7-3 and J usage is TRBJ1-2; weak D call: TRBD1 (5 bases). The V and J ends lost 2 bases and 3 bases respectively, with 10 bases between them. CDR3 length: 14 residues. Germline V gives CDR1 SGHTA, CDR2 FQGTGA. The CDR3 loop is CASSLGQGHYGYTF. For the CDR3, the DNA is TGTGCCAGCAGCTTAGGTCAGGGCCACTATGGCTACACCTTC.

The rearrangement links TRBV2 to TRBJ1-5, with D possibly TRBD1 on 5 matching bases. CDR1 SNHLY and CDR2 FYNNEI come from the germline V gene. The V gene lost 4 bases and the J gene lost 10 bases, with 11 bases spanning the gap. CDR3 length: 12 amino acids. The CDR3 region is CASSVDSSPQHF. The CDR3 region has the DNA TGTGCCAGCAGTGTCGACAGCTCCCCCCAGCATTTT.

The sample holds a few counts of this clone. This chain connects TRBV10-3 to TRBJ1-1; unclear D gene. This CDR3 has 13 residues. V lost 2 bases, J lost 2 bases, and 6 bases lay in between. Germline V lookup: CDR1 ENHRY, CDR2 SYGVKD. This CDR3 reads CAISEQANTEAFF. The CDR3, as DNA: TGTGCCATCAGTGAGCAAGCAAACACTGAAGCTTTCTTT.

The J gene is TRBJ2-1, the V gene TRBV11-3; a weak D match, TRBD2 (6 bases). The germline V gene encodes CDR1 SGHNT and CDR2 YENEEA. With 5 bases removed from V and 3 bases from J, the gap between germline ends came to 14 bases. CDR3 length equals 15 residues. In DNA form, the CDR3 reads TGTGCCAGCAGCGTACGACTAGTCGGCTACAATGAGCAGTTCTTC. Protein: CASSVRLVGYNEQFF.

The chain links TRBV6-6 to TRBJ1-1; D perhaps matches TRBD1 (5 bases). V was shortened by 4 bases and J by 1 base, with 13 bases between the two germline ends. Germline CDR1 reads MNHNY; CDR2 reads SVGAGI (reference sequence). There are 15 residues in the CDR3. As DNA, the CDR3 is TGTGCCAGCAGTTCCCCGGGGGGAGGGAACACTGAAGCTTTCTTT. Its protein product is CASSSPGGGNTEAFF.

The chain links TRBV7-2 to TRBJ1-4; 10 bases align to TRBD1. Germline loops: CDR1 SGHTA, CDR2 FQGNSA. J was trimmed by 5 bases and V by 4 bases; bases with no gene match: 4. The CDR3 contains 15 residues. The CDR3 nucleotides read TGTGCCAGCAGCTCCCGGACAGGGGGAAATGAAAAACTGTTTTTT. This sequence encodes CASSSRTGGNEKLFF.